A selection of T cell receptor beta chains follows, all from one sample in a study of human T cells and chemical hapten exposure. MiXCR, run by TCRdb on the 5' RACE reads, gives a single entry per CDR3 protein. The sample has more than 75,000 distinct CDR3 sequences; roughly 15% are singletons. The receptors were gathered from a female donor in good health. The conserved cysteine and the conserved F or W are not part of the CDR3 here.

CDR3aa: ASSQEVGPRPFGYT
j_gene: TRBJ1-2
v_gene: TRBV4-1

CDR3aa: ASSFLTDTQY
j_gene: TRBJ2-3
v_gene: TRBV5-1

CDR3aa: ASGGNIQY
j_gene: TRBJ2-4
v_gene: TRBV2

CDR3aa: ASSPWDRGRDQPQH
j_gene: TRBJ1-5
v_gene: TRBV19

CDR3aa: AISGDRALSNYGYT
j_gene: TRBJ1-2
v_gene: TRBV10-3

CDR3aa: ASSTTQPGEYEQY
j_gene: TRBJ2-7
v_gene: TRBV7-8

CDR3aa: ASRPGGGNIDTGELF
j_gene: TRBJ2-2
v_gene: TRBV12-3/TRBV12-4

CDR3aa: ASSPGLAGDDTQY
j_gene: TRBJ2-3
v_gene: TRBV7-9

CDR3aa: ASSQGRGLTGNTIY
j_gene: TRBJ1-3
v_gene: TRBV3-1

CDR3aa: ASSGDSGANVLT
j_gene: TRBJ2-6
v_gene: TRBV7-9

CDR3aa: ASSAPRGRKNTEAF
j_gene: TRBJ1-1
v_gene: TRBV9

CDR3aa: ASSPLQGQATYEQY
j_gene: TRBJ2-7
v_gene: TRBV18

CDR3aa: ASSPPSPSYGYT
j_gene: TRBJ1-2
v_gene: TRBV12-3/TRBV12-4

CDR3aa: ASSQPTDPGGFRSTDTQY
j_gene: TRBJ2-3
v_gene: TRBV23-1

CDR3aa: SARGDGNKWGELF
j_gene: TRBJ2-2
v_gene: TRBV20-1

CDR3aa: SARGGGGGTDTQY
j_gene: TRBJ2-3
v_gene: TRBV20-1

CDR3aa: ASGQGKQGGYT
j_gene: TRBJ1-2
v_gene: TRBV12-5

CDR3aa: ATSRDRVAGANVLT
j_gene: TRBJ2-6
v_gene: TRBV15

CDR3aa: ASSGQGPETQY
j_gene: TRBJ2-5
v_gene: TRBV6-2/TRBV6-3

CDR3aa: ASSQQGGKRGPAF
j_gene: TRBJ1-1
v_gene: TRBV4-1

CDR3aa: SVVMDQETQY
j_gene: TRBJ2-5
v_gene: TRBV29-1

CDR3aa: ASSIEPGNTIY
j_gene: TRBJ1-3
v_gene: TRBV11-2

CDR3aa: ASRQYDRNTEAF
j_gene: TRBJ1-1
v_gene: TRBV3-1

CDR3aa: ASSLSQGSYGYT
j_gene: TRBJ1-2
v_gene: TRBV28

CDR3aa: ATSIGISTDTQY
j_gene: TRBJ2-3
v_gene: TRBV15

CDR3aa: SAPGTSITDTQY
j_gene: TRBJ2-3
v_gene: TRBV20-1

CDR3aa: AIGEQGTSSTEAF
j_gene: TRBJ1-1
v_gene: TRBV10-3

CDR3aa: SARDLVGDYNEQF
j_gene: TRBJ2-1
v_gene: TRBV20-1

CDR3aa: ASSLSPSHRGPDLGF
j_gene: TRBJ1-1
v_gene: TRBV5-1

CDR3aa: ASSQERVTEAF
j_gene: TRBJ1-1
v_gene: TRBV4-2

CDR3aa: SVEIGNYEQY
j_gene: TRBJ2-7
v_gene: TRBV29-1

CDR3aa: ASSSGTSGRVGTDTQY
j_gene: TRBJ2-3
v_gene: TRBV5-1

CDR3aa: ASSGQGTGYGYT
j_gene: TRBJ1-2
v_gene: TRBV3-1

CDR3aa: ATSDPDATGNNEQF
j_gene: TRBJ2-1
v_gene: TRBV24-1

CDR3aa: ASSRLAGGSFSYNEQF
j_gene: TRBJ2-1
v_gene: TRBV5-5